The source of this TCR beta chain is a study of T cell changes during pregnancy in multiple sclerosis. Germline V gives CDR1 MGHRA, CDR2 YSYEKL. Losses at the gene ends were 1 base for V and 8 bases for J; bases not matched to a gene: 7. The CDR3 extends over 14 amino acids. Sequenced by immunoSEQ multiplex PCR; TCRdb stores in-frame clones only, minus some. The sample carries fewer than 45,000 clones, about 93% recorded once. The J gene is TRBJ1-2, the V gene TRBV4-1; TRBD1 agrees at 7 bases. This sequence originates from a female donor with multiple sclerosis, enrolled in a pregnancy study. The sequencing here drew on CD4+ T cells from peripheral blood mononuclear cells, taken in the third trimester of pregnancy. The CDR3 DNA follows: TGCGCCAGCAGCCAAGTCCGACAGGGTCGGGGCTACACCTTC. Its translation is CASSQVRQGRGYTF.